A selection of T cell receptor beta chains follows, all from one sample in a study of PD-1 blockade in mismatch repair-deficient tumors. The protocol was immunoSEQ multiplex PCR, while the TCRdb copy is restricted to in-frame clones and leaves out a portion. This table has some 130,000 clones, almost 90% appearing once. The specimen comprised peripheral blood, sampled 70 to 72 weeks after starting pembrolizumab. Every receptor here comes from an adult with mismatch repair-deficient cancer. Each CDR3 is given with its conserved first and last residue. The D gene is left open where the match is weak. The listing skips clone size in some rows; elsewhere it reads once, few, many or a size class.

TGCGCCAGCAGCCACCCCGAGACTAGCGGATACAATGAGCAGTTCTTC | CASSHPETSGYNEQFF | - | TRBJ2-1 | TRBD2 | TRBV4-1
TGTGCCAGCACCCTGGGTAGCTTAAATGAGCAGTTCTTC | CASTLGSLNEQFF | once | TRBJ2-1 | - | TRBV14
TGCAGCGTAAGACAGGGGGCCAAAAACATTCAGTACTTC | CSVRQGAKNIQYF | - | TRBJ2-4 | TRBD1 | TRBV29-1
TGCGCCAGCAGCTTGGGTGGCAGGAATGAAAAACTGTTTTTT | CASSLGGRNEKLFF | - | TRBJ1-4 | - | TRBV5-1
TGTGCCAGCAGCTTAGCCAGGAACCAGCCCCAGCATTTT | CASSLARNQPQHF | - | TRBJ1-5 | - | TRBV11-2
TGTGCCTGGAGTGAGGGGCCCGAGCAGTTCTTC | CAWSEGPEQFF | - | TRBJ2-1 | - | TRBV30
TGTGCCAGCAGTGAACCGGGGGGCTACGAGCAGTACTTC | CASSEPGGYEQYF | - | TRBJ2-7 | TRBD2 | TRBV6-1
TGTGCCAGCAGCCCTGGACCAGCAGGGGGCTTCTACAATGAGCAGTTCTTC | CASSPGPAGGFYNEQFF | once | TRBJ2-1 | TRBD1 | TRBV7-6
TGTGCCAGCACCGCCCCCCAGGGATCCGGGGAGCTGTTTTTT | CASTAPQGSGELFF | - | TRBJ2-2 | - | TRBV25-1
TGTGCCAGCAGCCGCGATCCCCCCCTTTACTACGGCGAGCAGTACTTC | CASSRDPPLYYGEQYF | - | TRBJ2-7 | - | TRBV28
TGTGCCAGCAGCTCCTATTACGTAAGCTCTGGGGCCAACGTCCTGACTTTC | CASSSYYVSSGANVLTF | - | TRBJ2-6 | - | TRBV7-9
TGTGCCAGCAGCTTAGTAGGGACTGGGGCCAACGTCCTGACTTTC | CASSLVGTGANVLTF | - | TRBJ2-6 | - | TRBV7-9
TGTGCCAGCAGCTTAATCCTAACCGAGACCCAGTACTTC | CASSLILTETQYF | - | TRBJ2-5 | - | TRBV11-3
TGTGCCAGCAGCCGCGACCCATATAGAGTAGATACGCAGTATTTT | CASSRDPYRVDTQYF | - | TRBJ2-3 | - | TRBV6-5
TGTGCCAGCAGTGAACCCAGCTACGAGCAGTACTTC | CASSEPSYEQYF | - | TRBJ2-7 | - | TRBV2
TGTGCCAGCAGCCTGGACAGGGAACGGGATGAGCAGTTCTTC | CASSLDRERDEQFF | - | TRBJ2-1 | TRBD1 | TRBV28
TGTGCCAGCACTGTCGCAGGGAAGAAGGATGGCTACACCTTC | CASTVAGKKDGYTF | - | TRBJ1-2 | - | TRBV2
TGTGCCAGCAGCCCACGAAAGGTGGAGAACACCGGGGAGCTGTTTTTT | CASSPRKVENTGELFF | - | TRBJ2-2 | - | TRBV12-1
TGTGCCATCGGGGCGGGCAACTATGGCTACACCTTC | CAIGAGNYGYTF | - | TRBJ1-2 | - | TRBV10-3
TGTGCCAGTAGTCTGGGACAGGGATACGAGCAGTACTTC | CASSLGQGYEQYF | - | TRBJ2-7 | TRBD1 | TRBV19
TGTGCCAGCAGCGCAGGGGGTTACAATGAGCAGTTCTTC | CASSAGGYNEQFF | - | TRBJ2-1 | TRBD1 | TRBV11-3
TGTGCCATCAGTGAGGGGAGGACCTACGAGCAGTACTTC | CAISEGRTYEQYF | - | TRBJ2-7 | - | TRBV10-3
TGTGCCAGCAGTTTACTAGCGGGAGTTGGCAATGAGCAGTTCTTC | CASSLLAGVGNEQFF | - | TRBJ2-1 | TRBD2 | TRBV27
TGCGCCAGCAGCCCCCCGACAGGGACTCATGGCTACACCTTC | CASSPPTGTHGYTF | - | TRBJ1-2 | TRBD1 | TRBV5-1
TGTGCCAGCAGCCCAGGACAGGAAAGAGTCTACGAGCAGTACTTC | CASSPGQERVYEQYF | - | TRBJ2-7 | TRBD1 | TRBV11-3
TGTGCCATCCGAAGACAGGGGGGGTTCGCAGATACGCAGTATTTT | CAIRRQGGFADTQYF | - | TRBJ2-3 | TRBD1 | TRBV10-3
TGTGCCAGCAGTTCCGAACCAGCGGGAGCCAACGAGCAGTACTTC | CASSSEPAGANEQYF | few | TRBJ2-7 | TRBD2 | TRBV6-5
TGTGCCTGGAGTGTAGAGGTGGGGATCACAGATACGCAGTATTTT | CAWSVEVGITDTQYF | - | TRBJ2-3 | - | TRBV30
TGTGCCAGCAGCTTAGTTCTAGACAATGAGCAGTTCTTC | CASSLVLDNEQFF | - | TRBJ2-1 | - | TRBV11-2
TGTGCCAGCAGTGAACAGGGGGAACTCGGTGGCTACACCTTC | CASSEQGELGGYTF | - | TRBJ1-2 | TRBD1 | TRBV2
TGCGCCAGCACCGGTACCTACAATGAGCAGTTCTTC | CASTGTYNEQFF | - | TRBJ2-1 | - | TRBV5-1
TGTGCCAGCAGCCCTACCCCATACGGACTAGCGCGCAACTACGAGCAGTACTTC | CASSPTPYGLARNYEQYF | - | TRBJ2-7 | TRBD2 | TRBV9
TGCGCCAGCAGCTTGGCAGGGTCAGTCAGAGAGACCCAGTACTTC | CASSLAGSVRETQYF | - | TRBJ2-5 | - | TRBV5-1
TGTGCCAGCAGCCCCAGCCTGAGTTGGGCAGGGGCCCCCTACGAGCAGTACTTC | CASSPSLSWAGAPYEQYF | - | TRBJ2-7 | - | TRBV11-2
TGTGCCAGCAGCTTTGAGTGGGGTTATAATGAAAAACTGTTTTTT | CASSFEWGYNEKLFF | once | TRBJ1-4 | - | TRBV7-6
TGTGCCAGCAGCCCCCGTTCAGGGCATGGTGCGCAGTTCTTC | CASSPRSGHGAQFF | - | TRBJ2-1 | - | TRBV7-3
TGTGCCAGCAGCTCAGGGGGGCGGGACAGCTCCTACGAGCAGTACTTC | CASSSGGRDSSYEQYF | - | TRBJ2-7 | - | TRBV13
TGTGCCAGCAGTGCTGTGGGGGCCACATTGGCCGGGGAGCTGTTTTTT | CASSAVGATLAGELFF | - | TRBJ2-2 | - | TRBV25-1
TGTGCCAGTAGTATAGGGCAGGGGGCCTCCTACGAGCAGTACTTC | CASSIGQGASYEQYF | - | TRBJ2-7 | TRBD1 | TRBV19
TGCAGCGTTGAAGGGACAGGAGCCTCCTACGAGCAGTACTTC | CSVEGTGASYEQYF | - | TRBJ2-7 | TRBD1 | TRBV29-1
TGCGCCAGCAGCTTGGGTGGAAACACTGAAGCTTTCTTT | CASSLGGNTEAFF | - | TRBJ1-1 | - | TRBV5-1
TGTGCCACCAGCAGAGCAGATACGCAGTATTTT | CATSRADTQYF | once | TRBJ2-3 | - | TRBV15